Sequencing of this TCR beta chain was carried out in a study of graft-versus-host responses after intestinal transplantation. As for this clone: Its matching antigen is unknown.

Clones were read by immunoSEQ multiplex PCR, and TCRdb kept only the in-frame ones, dropping some. The repertoire holds about 82,000 clones, with around 92% as singletons. This clonotype was sampled from a human donor who received an intestinal transplant. Material: unstimulated CD4+ T cells sorted from spleen or lymph node cells, obtained before intestinal transplant.

CDR3 sequence: CASSLARPRQGLTLREQYF. CDR3 DNA sequence: TGTGCCAGCAGCTTAGCCCGACCGCGGCAGGGCCTCACCCTCCGCGAGCAGTACTTC. The rearrangement uses TRBV7-9 and TRBJ2-7; D is possibly TRBD1 (5 bases). Germline values: CDR1 SEHNR, CDR2 FQNEAQ (reference sequence). This CDR3 comprises 19 residues. The V and J ends lost 0 bases and 6 bases respectively, with 27 bases between them.